This is a list of T cell receptor beta chains from one sample in a study of radiation and T cells in renal cell carcinoma. The method was immunoSEQ multiplex PCR; TCRdb's version includes in-frame clones alone and lacks a portion of them. The sample consists of 40,000 to 60,000 clones, 75% to 85% of them appearing once. The sequenced sample was blood, obtained from a patient whose treatment included radiotherapy and nephrectomy. These receptors were obtained from a woman between 70 and 85 years old with renal cell carcinoma. Both conserved end residues are part of each CDR3. D genes are given only for firm matches. Size is stated for part of the rows, as once, few or many counts, or as a class when the clone is expanded.

>TRBJ2-4|TRBD2|NA|TRBV11-2
TGTGCCAGCAGCTTAGTAGGGACTAGCGGGTATCTGAGGGAAAACATTCAGTACTTC
CASSLVGTSGYLRENIQYF
>TRBJ1-5|TRBD1|few|TRBV28
TGTGCCAGCGGCCCGACAGGGTTAGGGGTCTCGGCCCAGCATTTT
CASGPTGLGVSAQHF
>TRBJ2-2|NA|NA|TRBV5-1
TGCGCCAGCAGTGAGGGGGGTTCGAACACCGGGGAGCTGTTTTTT
CASSEGGSNTGELFF
>TRBJ2-5|TRBD1|NA|TRBV4-3
TGCGCCAGCAGCCGGGATCAGGGGGCGAGAGGGACCCAGTACTTC
CASSRDQGARGTQYF
>TRBJ2-1|NA|NA|TRBV5-4
TGTGCCAGCAGCTTGGGGGGGGCCGTCTCCTACAATGAGCAGTTCTTC
CASSLGGAVSYNEQFF
>TRBJ2-7|TRBD1|NA|TRBV5-4
TGTGCCAGCAGCGTAAGACAGGGGGGGTCCTACGAGCAGTACTTC
CASSVRQGGSYEQYF
>TRBJ2-5|TRBD1|NA|TRBV6-5
TGTGCCAGCGGATTCAGGGGGCAGGGGGAGACCCAGTACTTC
CASGFRGQGETQYF
>TRBJ2-3|NA|NA|TRBV5-1
TGCGCCAGCAGCTGGCGGGACTTCACAGATACGCAGTATTTT
CASSWRDFTDTQYF
>TRBJ2-7|NA|NA|TRBV5-8
TGTGCCAGCAGCTTCGCCTACGAGCAGTACTTC
CASSFAYEQYF
>TRBJ2-7|TRBD2|NA|TRBV6-6
TGTGCCAGCGGAACTAGCGGGGGGAACGAGCAGTACTTC
CASGTSGGNEQYF
>TRBJ2-1|TRBD2|NA|TRBV5-4
TGTGCCAGCAGCGGTAGCGGGAGTAGCTACAATGAGCAGTTCTTC
CASSGSGSSYNEQFF
>TRBJ2-2|NA|NA|TRBV29-1
TGCAGCGCCTCAGTTTTGGCGAACACCGGGGAGCTGTTTTTT
CSASVLANTGELFF
>TRBJ2-7|NA|NA|TRBV5-1
TGCGCCAGCAGCCCTGGTGGGGTCTCCTACGAGCAGTACTTC
CASSPGGVSYEQYF
>TRBJ2-7|NA|NA|TRBV30
TGTGCCTGGAGTGTTGGGTCGACGGGGCAGTACTTC
CAWSVGSTGQYF
>TRBJ2-7|TRBD1|once|TRBV6-1
TGTGCCAGCACGACAGGGAATCGATACGAGCAGTACTTC
CASTTGNRYEQYF
>TRBJ2-5|NA|NA|TRBV7-2
TGTGCCAGCAGTGGGGGCCACCAAGAGACCCAGTACTTC
CASSGGHQETQYF
>TRBJ2-7|NA|NA|TRBV9
TGTGCCAGCAGCAGAGACTCCTACGAGCAGTACTTC
CASSRDSYEQYF
>TRBJ1-1|NA|NA|TRBV11-2
TGTGCCAGCAGCCCCGATCTAGTCCTGAACACTGAAGCTTTCTTT
CASSPDLVLNTEAFF
>TRBJ2-7|NA|NA|TRBV19
TGTGCCAGTAGTGCGTTCGGGGCAGGGGCATCCTACGAGCAGTACTTC
CASSAFGAGASYEQYF
>TRBJ2-1|NA|NA|TRBV5-6
TGTGCCAGCAGCAGGGTTACGGGGTCATACAATGAGCAGTTCTTC
CASSRVTGSYNEQFF
>TRBJ1-2|TRBD1|NA|TRBV5-4
TGTGCCAGCAGGAGGGACAGGGCAACTTATGGCTACACCTTC
CASRRDRATYGYTF
>TRBJ2-7|NA|NA|TRBV6-5
TGTGCCAGCAGTTACGGGGGGCAGGACGAGCAGTACTTC
CASSYGGQDEQYF
>TRBJ2-5|TRBD1|NA|TRBV5-1
TGCGCCAGCAGAACGACAGGGGGCCAAGAGACCCAGTACTTC
CASRTTGGQETQYF
>TRBJ2-7|NA|once|TRBV5-1
TGCGCCAGCAGCCCGGGACGGGCCGTCGAGGACGAGCAGTACTTC
CASSPGRAVEDEQYF
>TRBJ2-3|NA|NA|TRBV9
TGTGCCAGCAGCCCCGCTACCACAGATACGCAGTATTTT
CASSPATTDTQYF
>TRBJ2-1|TRBD2|NA|TRBV7-9
TGTGCCAGCAGCTTAGGGGGGCGCGGGAGGGGACCCTACAATGAGCAGTTCTTC
CASSLGGRGRGPYNEQFF
>TRBJ1-3|NA|NA|TRBV23-1
TGCGCCAGCAGTCAATTTCAGCCCACCGGGAGGTCTGGAAACACCATATATTTT
CASSQFQPTGRSGNTIYF
>TRBJ2-3|TRBD1|NA|TRBV7-2
TGTGCCAGCAGCTTATTGGGACAGGGCGCAGATACGCAGTATTTT
CASSLLGQGADTQYF
>TRBJ2-5|NA|NA|TRBV20-1
TGCAGTGCGGATAGGAGAGAGACCCAGTACTTC
CSADRRETQYF
>TRBJ2-7|TRBD2|NA|TRBV10-1
TGCGCCAGCAGTGAGGGTACTAGCGGGGGCTCCTACGAGCAGTACTTC
CASSEGTSGGSYEQYF
>TRBJ2-3|NA|NA|TRBV5-1
TGCGCCAGCAGCTTGGAGGCTAGGTCAGATACGCAGTATTTT
CASSLEARSDTQYF
>TRBJ2-7|TRBD1|NA|TRBV5-4
TGTGCCAGCAGCTGGGTCGGGACAGGCGTTTCCTACGAGCAGTACTTC
CASSWVGTGVSYEQYF
>TRBJ2-1|NA|NA|TRBV7-2
TGTGCCAGCAGCTTAGTACTGGGGCGGGGGCAGGTTGGTGAGCAGTTCTTC
CASSLVLGRGQVGEQFF
>TRBJ2-5|NA|once|TRBV4-3
TGCGCCAGCAGCCCTAACCTAGGAGTAGGAGAGACCCAGTACTTC
CASSPNLGVGETQYF
>TRBJ2-2|NA|once|TRBV2
TGTGCCAGCAGTGAAGGGACAACGAACACCGGGGAGCTGTTTTTT
CASSEGTTNTGELFF
>TRBJ2-1|TRBD2|NA|TRBV30
TGTGCCTGGACTAAGGCGGGAGGCTATGCCTACAATGAGCAGTTCTTC
CAWTKAGGYAYNEQFF
>TRBJ2-5|NA|NA|TRBV19
TGTGCCAGTAGTATGTTGCTCACACGACAGCAAGAGACCCAGTACTTC
CASSMLLTRQQETQYF
>TRBJ2-1|TRBD2|NA|TRBV19
TGTGCCAGTATGGGGACTACCAGCTCCTACAATGAGCAGTTCTTC
CASMGTTSSYNEQFF
>TRBJ2-2|NA|NA|TRBV30
TGTGCCTGGGGCCGGGCCCAGGGTGCCGGGGAGCTGTTTTTT
CAWGRAQGAGELFF
>TRBJ2-3|NA|NA|TRBV11-2
TGTGCCAGCAGCTTGAGTAGGGATACGCAGTATTTT
CASSLSRDTQYF
>TRBJ2-7|NA|once|TRBV7-9
TGTGCCAGCAGCGGAACCAGGGGCAATAGGGGCAACGAGCAGTACTTC
CASSGTRGNRGNEQYF
>TRBJ2-3|TRBD1|medium-sized|TRBV4-1
TGCGCCAGCAGCTTTGGACAGGGGACAGATACGCAGTATTTT
CASSFGQGTDTQYF
>TRBJ1-4|NA|NA|TRBV11-2
TGTGCCAGCAGCTTTAACCAAATTAATGAAAAACTGTTTTTT
CASSFNQINEKLFF
>TRBJ2-7|NA|NA|TRBV19
TGTGCCAGTAGTAGCGGGGTCTCCTACGAGCAGTACTTC
CASSSGVSYEQYF
>TRBJ1-2|NA|few|TRBV5-1
TGCGCCAGCAGCTTGGACAGGGCTGGCTATGGCTACACCTTC
CASSLDRAGYGYTF
>TRBJ1-1|NA|NA|TRBV7-9
TGTGCCAGCAGCTCAGAGGGAGGTCGGACTGAAGCTTTCTTT
CASSSEGGRTEAFF
>TRBJ1-1|NA|NA|TRBV20-1
TGCAGTGCTAGATGGGACACTGAAGCTTTCTTT
CSARWDTEAFF
>TRBJ1-5|TRBD1|NA|TRBV18
TGTGCCAGCTCAACAGGGACAGGGGATCAGCCCCAGCATTTT
CASSTGTGDQPQHF
>TRBJ2-2|NA|NA|TRBV18
TGTGCCAGCTCACCAATTAGAAGGACTCGCGGAGGAACCGGGGAGCTGTTTTTT
CASSPIRRTRGGTGELFF
>TRBJ1-1|NA|NA|TRBV15
TGTGCCACCAGCACCGACCTTAGGACAGCTTTCTTT
CATSTDLRTAFF
>TRBJ1-6|NA|few|TRBV25-1
TGTGCCAGCAGCCGGGCCATATCGAGTTCACCCCTCCACTTT
CASSRAISSSPLHF
>TRBJ2-7|NA|once|TRBV4-1
TGCGCCAGCAGCCAAGCGATCAGAACGACGTACGAGCAGTACTTC
CASSQAIRTTYEQYF